This T cell receptor beta chain was obtained from a study of identical twins' blood T cells. Study-level findings and limits: Out-of-frame TCRbeta clonotypes reportedly had markedly more similar V usage in twins than unrelated donors. Top TCRbeta clonotypes were shared more with twin than unrelated donors.

This clonotype came up a few times. The antigen is undetermined. TCRdb re-derived calls from the 5' RACE reads in MiXCR, one entry per CDR3 protein. The sample contains 350,000 to 400,000 distinct CDR3 sequences, about 28% of which appear only once. All three twin pairs grew up together with likely shared infections and vaccines. Sample: PBMCs. The origin of this receptor is a woman aged 18 to 50 in good health.

CDR3 DNA: TGTGCCAGCCACCGGGTCGCTGAGGGAGAGACCCAGTACTTC. Translating gives CASHRVAEGETQYF. The rearrangement uses TRBV6-1 and TRBJ2-5; possible D gene TRBD2, 5 bases. The CDR3 spans 14 residues. Trimming took off 8 bases at V and 4 bases at J, with 17 bases between the two ends. Germline assignment: CDR1 MNHNS and CDR2 SASEGT.